The clone carrying this TCR beta chain was counted a few times. The antigen remains undetermined. Researchers made TCR beta libraries by using iRepertoire HTBI primers and running Arm-PCR on CDR3 regions. MiXCR, run by TCRdb on the multiplex PCR reads, gives a single entry per CDR3 protein. Among 360,000 or so distinct CDR3 sequences listed, more than 20% were seen once. Time point indicated: persistent/refractory GD, antithyroid drugs over 5 years with positive TRAb. Construction of the TCR library relied on RNA isolated from PBMCs. This entry comes from a study of regulatory T cells in long-lasting Graves disease. Overall study results and limits: Peripheral blood, not thyroid tissue, was the sole material studied.

This CDR3 is built from 15 residues. V was clipped by 4 bases and J by 2 bases; unmatched bases: 4. Germline V gene data show CDR1 as MNHEY and CDR2 as SMNVEV (reference sequence). The chain is built from TRBV27 and TRBJ1-2; 10 positions match TRBD1. Sequenced material: peripheral blood mononuclear cells (PBMCs), taken when the disease was refractory, from a patient treated with antithyroid drugs. This sequence was found in a woman in her 40s with Graves disease. The CDR3 nucleotides read TGTGCCAGCAGTTCCCCGGGACAGGGGAACTATGGCTACACCTTC. Encoded protein: CASSSPGQGNYGYTF.